This T cell receptor beta chain derives from a study of blood T cells in healthy people across ages. Study-wide context: When template switching was applied, about one barcoded beta molecule was captured per two T cells. Findings and limits, study-wide: Age brought a roughly linear fall in TCR beta diversity measured per million T cells.

Note on this clonotype: Antigen: not known.

From germline, CDR1 is LGHNA and CDR2 YSLEER. V lost 0 bases to trimming and J lost 0 bases, with 16 bases between them. CDR3 length: 18 residues. Sample-barcoded 5' priming and a J-beta primer mix drove a second PCR of 7 to 11 cycles. TCRdb reprocessed the 5' RACE reads via MiXCR and lists one record per CDR3 protein. Found here are 600,000 or so distinct CDR3 sequences, roughly 48% of them singletons; the top ten hold roughly 25%. The authors extracted at least 6 micrograms of total RNA per sample. The sequencing input was blood. The rearrangement joins TRBV4-3 to TRBJ2-3, with D perhaps TRBD2 (5 bases). The receptor was isolated from a man at least 80 years old in good health. CDR3: CASSQDWTGGSSTDTQYF. CDR3 nucleotides: TGCGCCAGCAGCCAAGATTGGACTGGCGGGTCTAGCACAGATACGCAGTATTTT.